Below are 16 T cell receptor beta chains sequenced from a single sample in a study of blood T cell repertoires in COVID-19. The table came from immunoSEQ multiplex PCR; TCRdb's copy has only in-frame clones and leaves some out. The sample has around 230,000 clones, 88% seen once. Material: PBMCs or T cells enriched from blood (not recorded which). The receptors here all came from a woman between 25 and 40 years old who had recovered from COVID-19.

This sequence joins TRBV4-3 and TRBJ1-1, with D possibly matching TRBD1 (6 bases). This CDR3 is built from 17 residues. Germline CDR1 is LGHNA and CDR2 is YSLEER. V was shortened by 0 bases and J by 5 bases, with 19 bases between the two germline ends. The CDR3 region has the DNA TGCGCCAGCAGCCAAGAGAGCAGGGGAGGGTTTAGGACTGAAGCTTTCTTT. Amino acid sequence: CASSQESRGGFRTEAFF.

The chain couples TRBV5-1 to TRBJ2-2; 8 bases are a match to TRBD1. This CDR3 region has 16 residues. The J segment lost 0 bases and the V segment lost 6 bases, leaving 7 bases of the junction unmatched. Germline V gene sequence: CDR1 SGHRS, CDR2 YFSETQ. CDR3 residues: CASTNTGQANTGELFF. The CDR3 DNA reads TGCGCCAGCACTAACACGGGACAGGCGAACACCGGGGAGCTGTTTTTT.

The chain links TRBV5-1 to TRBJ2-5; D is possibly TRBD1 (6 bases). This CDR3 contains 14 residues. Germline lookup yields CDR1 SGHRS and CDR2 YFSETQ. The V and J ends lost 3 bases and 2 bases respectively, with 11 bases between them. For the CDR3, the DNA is TGCGCCAGCAGCTCCAACGACAGGCAAGAGACCCAGTACTTC. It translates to CASSSNDRQETQYF.

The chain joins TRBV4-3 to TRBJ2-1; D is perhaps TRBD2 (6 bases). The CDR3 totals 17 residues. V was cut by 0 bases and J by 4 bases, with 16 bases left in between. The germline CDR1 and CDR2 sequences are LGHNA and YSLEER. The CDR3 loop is CASSQESRTTLYNEQFF. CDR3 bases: TGCGCCAGCAGCCAAGAGTCCAGGACTACTCTTTACAATGAGCAGTTCTTC.

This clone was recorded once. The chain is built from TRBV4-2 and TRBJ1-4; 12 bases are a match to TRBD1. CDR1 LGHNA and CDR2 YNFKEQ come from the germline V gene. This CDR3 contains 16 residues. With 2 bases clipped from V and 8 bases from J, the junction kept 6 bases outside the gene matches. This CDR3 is CASSQKPGQGAEKLFF. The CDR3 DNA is TGTGCCAGCAGCCAAAAGCCGGGACAGGGGGCAGAAAAACTGTTTTTT.

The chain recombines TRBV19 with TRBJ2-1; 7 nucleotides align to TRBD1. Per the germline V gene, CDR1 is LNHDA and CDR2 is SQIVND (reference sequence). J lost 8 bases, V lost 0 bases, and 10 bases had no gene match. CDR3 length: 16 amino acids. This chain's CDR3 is CASSIDRGQHTDEQFF. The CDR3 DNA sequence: TGTGCCAGTAGTATAGATAGGGGACAGCATACCGATGAGCAGTTCTTC.

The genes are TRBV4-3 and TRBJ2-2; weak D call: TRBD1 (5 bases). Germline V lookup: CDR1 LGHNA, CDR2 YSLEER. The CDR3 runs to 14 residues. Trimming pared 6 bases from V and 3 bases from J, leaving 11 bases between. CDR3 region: CASSRGRYTGELFF. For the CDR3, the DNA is TGCGCCAGCAGTAGGGGTCGTTACACCGGGGAGCTGTTTTTT.

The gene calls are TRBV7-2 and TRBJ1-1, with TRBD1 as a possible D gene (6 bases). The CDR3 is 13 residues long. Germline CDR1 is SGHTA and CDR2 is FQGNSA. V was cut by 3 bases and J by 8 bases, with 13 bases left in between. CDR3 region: CASSFPSRGEAFF. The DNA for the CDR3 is TGTGCCAGCAGCTTCCCGAGCAGGGGCGAAGCTTTCTTT.

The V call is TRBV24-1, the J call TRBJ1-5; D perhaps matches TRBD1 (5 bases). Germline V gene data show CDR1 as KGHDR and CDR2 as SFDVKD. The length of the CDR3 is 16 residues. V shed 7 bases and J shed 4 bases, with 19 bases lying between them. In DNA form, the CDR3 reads TGTGCCACCAGGGACCGGCAGGGCCAAAAAAATCAGCCCCAGCATTTT. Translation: CATRDRQGQKNQPQHF.

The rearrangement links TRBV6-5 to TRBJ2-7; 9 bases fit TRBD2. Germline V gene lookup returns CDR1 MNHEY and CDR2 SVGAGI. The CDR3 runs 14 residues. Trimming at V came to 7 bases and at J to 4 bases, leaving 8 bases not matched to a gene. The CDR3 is CASKGGGAKYEQYF. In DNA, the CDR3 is TGTGCCAGCAAAGGCGGGGGGGCGAAGTACGAGCAGTACTTC.

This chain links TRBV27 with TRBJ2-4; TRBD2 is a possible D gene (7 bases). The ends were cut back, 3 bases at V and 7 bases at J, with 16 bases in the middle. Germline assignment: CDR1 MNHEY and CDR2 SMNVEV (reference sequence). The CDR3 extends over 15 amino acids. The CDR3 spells CASSLGGGGLNIQYF. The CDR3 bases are TGTGCCAGCAGTTTGGGGGGGGGCGGTCTCAACATTCAGTACTTC.

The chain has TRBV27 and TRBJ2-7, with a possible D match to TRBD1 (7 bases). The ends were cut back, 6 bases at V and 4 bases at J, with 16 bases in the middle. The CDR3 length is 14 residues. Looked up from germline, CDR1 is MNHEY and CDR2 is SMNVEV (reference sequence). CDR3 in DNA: TGTGCCAGCAGGCCGGCAGGGGGGATGTACGAGCAGTACTTC. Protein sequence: CASRPAGGMYEQYF.

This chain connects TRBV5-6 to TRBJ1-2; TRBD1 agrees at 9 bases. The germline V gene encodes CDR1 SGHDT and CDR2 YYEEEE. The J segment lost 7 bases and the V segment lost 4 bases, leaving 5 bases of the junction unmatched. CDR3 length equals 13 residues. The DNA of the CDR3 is TGTGCCAGCAGCCTGGACAGGGGTTCTGGCTACACCTTC. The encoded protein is CASSLDRGSGYTF.

CDR3 coding DNA: TGTGCCAGCAGCTTATTGGGCAGCCGGGGCAATGAGCAGTTCTTC. Translated: CASSLLGSRGNEQFF. The chain combines TRBV7-3 with TRBJ2-1; D possibly corresponds to TRBD2 (5 bases). Germline V gene sequence: CDR1 SGHTA, CDR2 FQGTGA. The CDR3 consists of 15 residues. V lost 2 bases and J lost 6, with 14 bases in between.

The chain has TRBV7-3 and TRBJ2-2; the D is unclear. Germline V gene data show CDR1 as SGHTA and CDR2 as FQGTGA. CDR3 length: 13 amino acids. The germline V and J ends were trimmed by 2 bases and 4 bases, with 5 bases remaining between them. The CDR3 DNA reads TGTGCCAGCAGCTTAGGAGCCACCGGGGAGCTGTTTTTT. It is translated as CASSLGATGELFF.

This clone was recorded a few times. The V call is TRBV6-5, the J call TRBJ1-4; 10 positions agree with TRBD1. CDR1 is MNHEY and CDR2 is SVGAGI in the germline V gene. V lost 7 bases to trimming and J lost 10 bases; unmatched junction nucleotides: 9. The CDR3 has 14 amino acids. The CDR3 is CASTAGQGGSKLFF. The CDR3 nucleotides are TGTGCCAGCACCGCCGGACAGGGGGGTTCAAAACTGTTTTTT.